Here is one T cell receptor (beta chain) with its context. What it binds is not known. This record belongs to a study of T cell repertoires in cytomegalovirus infection. Whole-study context: Indications came from public TCR beta signatures; they pointed to CMV infection and to a matching HLA type. Study results and limitations: HLA-C-restricted CMV-specific TCR beta clonotypes prevailed in the ex vivo response. Adding up the frequency of public TCR beta families identified people who carried CMV plus the relevant HLA.

CDR3 length: 23 residues. V lost 4 bases and J 3 bases, leaving 37 bases between the germline ends. CDR1 SGHAT and CDR2 FQDESV come from the germline V gene (reference sequence). TCRdb fed the reads into MiXCR, producing one record per CDR3 protein. The sample includes 180,000 or so distinct CDR3 sequences, approximately 18% of them seen just once. The clonotype originates from a human donor in good health (CMV status not recorded). Some clones in this sample may be carry-over from other donors' samples. The rearrangement links TRBV11-1 to TRBJ1-3; D is perhaps TRBD1 (6 bases). The source material was CD8+ T cells from PBMCs. CDR3 in amino acids: CASSYDTAGTFHSITLGGNTIYF. In DNA form, the CDR3 reads TGTGCCAGCAGCTACGATACCGCCGGGACATTCCACTCCATTACATTAGGTGGAAACACCATATATTTT.